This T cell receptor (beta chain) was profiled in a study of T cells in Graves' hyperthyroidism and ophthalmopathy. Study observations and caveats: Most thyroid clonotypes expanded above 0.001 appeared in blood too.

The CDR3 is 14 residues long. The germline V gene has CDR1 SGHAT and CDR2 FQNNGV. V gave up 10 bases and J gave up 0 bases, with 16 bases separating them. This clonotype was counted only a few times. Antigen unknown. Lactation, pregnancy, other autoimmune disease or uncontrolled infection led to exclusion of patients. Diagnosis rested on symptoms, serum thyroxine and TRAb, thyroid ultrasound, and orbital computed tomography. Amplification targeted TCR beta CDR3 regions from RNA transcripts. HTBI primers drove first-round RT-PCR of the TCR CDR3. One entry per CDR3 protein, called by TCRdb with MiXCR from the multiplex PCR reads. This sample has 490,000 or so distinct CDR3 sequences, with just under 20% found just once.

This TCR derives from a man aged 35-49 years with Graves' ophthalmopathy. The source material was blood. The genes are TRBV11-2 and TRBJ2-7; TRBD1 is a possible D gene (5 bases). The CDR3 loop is CATAWGRTSYEQYF. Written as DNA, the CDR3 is TGTGCCACCGCCTGGGGCAGGACCTCCTACGAGCAGTACTTC. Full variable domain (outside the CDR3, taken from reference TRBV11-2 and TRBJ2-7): EAGVAQSPRYKIIEKRQSVAFWCNPISGHATLYWYQQILGQGPKLLIQFQNNGVVDDSQLPKDRFSAERLKGVDSTLKIQPAKLEDSAVYLCATAWGRTSYEQYFGPGTRLTVT.